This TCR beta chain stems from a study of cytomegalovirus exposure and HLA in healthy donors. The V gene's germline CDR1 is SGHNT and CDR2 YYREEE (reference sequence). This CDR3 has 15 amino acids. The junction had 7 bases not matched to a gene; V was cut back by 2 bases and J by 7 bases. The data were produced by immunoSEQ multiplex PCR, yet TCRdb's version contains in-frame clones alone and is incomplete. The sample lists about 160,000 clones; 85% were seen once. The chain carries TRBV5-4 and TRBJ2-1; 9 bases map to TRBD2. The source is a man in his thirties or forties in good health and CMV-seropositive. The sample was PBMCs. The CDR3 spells CASSFSGGPGNEQFF. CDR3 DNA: TGTGCCAGCAGCTTTAGCGGGGGACCAGGGAATGAGCAGTTCTTC.